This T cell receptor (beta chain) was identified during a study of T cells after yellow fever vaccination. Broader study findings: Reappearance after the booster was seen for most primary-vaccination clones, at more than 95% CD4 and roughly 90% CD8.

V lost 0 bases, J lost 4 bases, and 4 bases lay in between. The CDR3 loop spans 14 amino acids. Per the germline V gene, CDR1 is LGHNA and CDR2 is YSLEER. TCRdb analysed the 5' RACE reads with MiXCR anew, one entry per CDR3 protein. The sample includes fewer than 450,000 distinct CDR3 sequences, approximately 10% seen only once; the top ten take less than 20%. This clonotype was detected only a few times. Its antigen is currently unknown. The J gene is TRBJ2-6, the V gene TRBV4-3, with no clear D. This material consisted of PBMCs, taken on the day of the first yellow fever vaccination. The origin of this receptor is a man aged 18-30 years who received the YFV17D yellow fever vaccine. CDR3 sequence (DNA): TGCGCCAGCAGCCAAGAGATAGGGGCCAACGTCCTGACTTTC. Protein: CASSQEIGANVLTF.